This T cell receptor (beta chain) was captured in a study of a mutant IDH1 vaccine in newly diagnosed glioma. Turning to the study itself: With temozolomide cycles, or 4-6 weeks after radiotherapy alone, vaccination was started. The study's findings and limits: Top peripheral T cell clonotype shifts appeared unrelated to pseudoprogression.

Specified time point: week 47, end of study. A single vaccine dose contained 300 ug of mutant IDH1 20-mer peptide, and topical imiquimod was used with it. Donors had new IDH1-mutant astrocytomas of WHO grade 3 or 4 (ATRX-lost). Notes on this clone: Its specificity is unknown.

Some clones are missing from TCRdb's copy, which holds only in-frame ones; the method was immunoSEQ multiplex PCR. Found here are around 65,000 clones, around four fifths of them singletons; the top ten hold 3.8%. Here the sequenced sample was PBMCs, taken from a glioma patient whose treatment included an IDH1 peptide vaccine. This sequence originates from a young man with glioma.

CDR3 coding DNA: TGTGCCAGCTCGAAGGGAAATCAGCCCCAGCATTTT. The encoded protein is CASSKGNQPQHF. V and J are TRBV2 and TRBJ1-5; no reliable D call. Germline CDR1 reads SNHLY; CDR2 reads FYNNEI. V was pared by 8 bases and J by 4 bases, with 9 bases between. The CDR3 loop spans 12 amino acids.